Listed here are 2 T cell receptor beta chains from one sample, sequenced in a study of cytomegalovirus exposure and HLA in healthy donors. PCR involved 60 Vbeta and 13 Jbeta primers. Method: immunoSEQ multiplex PCR; TCRdb's copy keeps in-frame clones and lacks some. The sample consists of approximately 120,000 clones, around 77% of them appearing once. Source material: PBMCs. The receptor set was obtained from a man aged 35-49 years in good health and CMV-seropositive.

V gene TRBV7-2 combines with J gene TRBJ2-5; the D gene is possibly TRBD2 (5 bases). This CDR3 is 15 amino acids long. In germline, CDR1 is SGHTA, CDR2 FQGNSA. Deletions cut 6 bases from V and 2 bases from J, with 16 bases between. CDR3: CASSLDPGRQETQYF. CDR3 coding DNA: TGTGCCAGCAGTTTGGACCCTGGGAGACAAGAGACCCAGTACTTC.

This clone came up a few times. The V gene is TRBV6-7, the J gene TRBJ1-5; no clear D. Being an ORF, TRBV6-7 has a function that is uncertain. CDR3 size: 11 residues. Trimming pared 8 bases from V and 5 bases from J, leaving 7 bases between. In DNA, the CDR3 is TGTGCCAGCCCCCCTGATCAGCCCCAGCATTTT. Amino acid sequence: CASPPDQPQHF.